This T cell receptor (beta chain) was obtained from a study of blood T cell repertoires in COVID-19. Study-wide background: Material from acute and convalescent COVID-19 was sourced from the United States, Italy and Spain. PBMCs, B-cell-depleted T cells, or T cells were the source of the cDNA or gDNA that made up the material.

One Seattle source followed patients from active infection through their disease course. Per germline, CDR1 LNHDA and CDR2 SQIVND (reference sequence). The CDR3 runs 15 residues. V lost 6 bases and J 2 bases, leaving 14 bases between the germline ends. Methods used by the authors: Using reference gene primer amplification, nucleated cell counts were estimated. This table comes from immunoSEQ multiplex PCR, and its TCRdb copy is limited to in-frame clones, with some not included. V, J and clone size are those of that table, while D and trimming were read from the DNA. The sample contains fewer than 300,000 clones, approximately 90% of which appear only once.

The sample was peripheral blood. The TCR originated in a man between 50 and 59 years old with COVID-19, enrolled during active disease. The V call is TRBV19, the J call TRBJ1-5; D not resolved. DNA of the CDR3: TGTGCCAGTAGGGTGAGAACTAGGGGCAATCAGCCCCAGCATTTT. Its protein product is CASRVRTRGNQPQHF.